This paragraph reports one TCR beta chain. Its matching antigen is unknown. CDR1 MGHDK and CDR2 SYGVNS come from the germline V gene. This CDR3 comprises 13 residues. V was clipped by 4 bases and J by 2 bases, with 8 bases between them. Repertoires were generated with immunoSEQ multiplex PCR, while TCRdb's copy carries only in-frame clones and drops some. The repertoire includes around 27,000 clones, around 73% of them detected once, and approximately 9.1% sits in the top ten. The time point here: week 11, during vaccination. Each dose of the vaccine consisted of 300 ug of mutant IDH1 20-mer peptide, with topical imiquimod. Donor tumors were new WHO grade 3 or 4 IDH1-mutant, ATRX-lost astrocytomas. This entry is derived from a study of a mutant IDH1 vaccine in newly diagnosed glioma. In the study overall: Either 4-6 weeks after radiotherapy alone or alongside temozolomide, vaccination was begun. The study, taken as a whole, reports: Immune responses induced by the vaccine were seen in roughly 93% of patients, spanning multiple MHC alleles. Pseudoprogression apparently lacked any relation to changes in top peripheral T cell clonotypes.

The starting material was PBMCs, obtained from a glioma patient whose treatment included an IDH1 peptide vaccine. The chain joins TRBV25-1 to TRBJ1-1; D remains ambiguous. The receptor was derived from a young woman with glioma. CDR3 region: CASSGQENTEAFF. CDR3 nucleotides: TGTGCCAGCAGTGGGCAGGAAAACACTGAAGCTTTCTTT.